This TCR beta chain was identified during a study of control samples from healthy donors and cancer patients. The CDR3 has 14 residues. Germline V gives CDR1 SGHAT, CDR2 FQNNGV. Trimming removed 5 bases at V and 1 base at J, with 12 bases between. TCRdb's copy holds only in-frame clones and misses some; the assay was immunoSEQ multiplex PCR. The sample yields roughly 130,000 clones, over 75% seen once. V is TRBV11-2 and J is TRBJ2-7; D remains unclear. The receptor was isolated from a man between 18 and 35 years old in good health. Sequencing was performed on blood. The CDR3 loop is CASSPSDGSYEQYV. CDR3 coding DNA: TGTGCCAGCAGCCCCTCCGACGGATCCTACGAGCAGTACGTC.